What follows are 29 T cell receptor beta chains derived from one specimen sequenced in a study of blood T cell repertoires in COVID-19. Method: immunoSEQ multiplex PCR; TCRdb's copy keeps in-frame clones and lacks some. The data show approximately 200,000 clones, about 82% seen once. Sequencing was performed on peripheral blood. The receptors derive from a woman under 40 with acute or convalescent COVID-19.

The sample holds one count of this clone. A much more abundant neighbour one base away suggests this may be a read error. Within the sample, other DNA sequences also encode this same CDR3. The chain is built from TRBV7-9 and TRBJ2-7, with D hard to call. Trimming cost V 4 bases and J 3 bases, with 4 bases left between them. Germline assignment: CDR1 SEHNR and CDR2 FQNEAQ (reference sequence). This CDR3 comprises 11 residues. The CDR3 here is CASSSYYEQYF. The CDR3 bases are TGTGCCAGCAGCTCCTACTACGAGCAGTACTTC.

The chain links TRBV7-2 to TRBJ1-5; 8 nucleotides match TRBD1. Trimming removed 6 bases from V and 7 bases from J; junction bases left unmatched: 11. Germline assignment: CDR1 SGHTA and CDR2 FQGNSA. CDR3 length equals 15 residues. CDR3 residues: CASRIGPQGAQPQHF. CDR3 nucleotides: TGTGCCAGCAGGATCGGGCCCCAGGGGGCGCAGCCCCAGCATTTT.

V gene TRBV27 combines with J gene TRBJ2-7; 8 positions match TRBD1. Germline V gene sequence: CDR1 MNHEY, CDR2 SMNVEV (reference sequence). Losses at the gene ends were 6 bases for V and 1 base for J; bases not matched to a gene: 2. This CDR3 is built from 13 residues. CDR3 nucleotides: TGTGCCAGCAGAAGGACAGGGTCCTACGAGCAGTACTTC. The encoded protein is CASRRTGSYEQYF.

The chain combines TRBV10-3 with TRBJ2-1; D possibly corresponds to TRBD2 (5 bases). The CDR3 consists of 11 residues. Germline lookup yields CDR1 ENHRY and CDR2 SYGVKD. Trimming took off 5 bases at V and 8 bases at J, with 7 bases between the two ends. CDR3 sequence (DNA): TGTGCCATCAGTATTAGCGATGAGCAGTTCTTC. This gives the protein CAISISDEQFF.

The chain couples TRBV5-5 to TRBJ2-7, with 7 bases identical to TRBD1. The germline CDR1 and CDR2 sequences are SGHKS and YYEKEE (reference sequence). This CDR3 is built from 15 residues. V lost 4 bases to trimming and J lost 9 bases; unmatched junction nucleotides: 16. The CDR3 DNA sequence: TGTGCCAGCAGCCTCTGGACAGGAGCCGGGAATGTGCAGTACTTC. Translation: CASSLWTGAGNVQYF.

The CDR3: CASSLGTLGQGNGYTF. Written as DNA, the CDR3 is TGTGCCAGCAGCTTAGGTACCCTGGGACAGGGTAATGGCTACACCTTC. The J gene is TRBJ1-2, the V gene TRBV7-2, with 9 bases lining up with TRBD1. The germline CDR1 and CDR2 sequences are SGHTA and FQGNSA. This CDR3 has 16 amino acids. The V segment lost 1 base and the J segment 6 bases; nucleotides outside the gene matches: 9.

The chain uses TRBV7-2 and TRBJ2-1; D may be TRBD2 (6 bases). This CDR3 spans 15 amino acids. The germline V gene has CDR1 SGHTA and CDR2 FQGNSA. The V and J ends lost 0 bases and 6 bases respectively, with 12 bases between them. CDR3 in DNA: TGTGCCAGCAGCTTAGCGGGAGGCCTCTTCAATGAGCAGTTCTTC. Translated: CASSLAGGLFNEQFF.

CDR3 DNA: TGTGCCAGCAGGTTGACAGGGGCCGAGGGCTACACCTTC. This translates into CASRLTGAEGYTF. The rearrangement joins TRBV5-6 to TRBJ1-2, with TRBD1 identical over 8 bases. The CDR3 extends over 13 amino acids. The V segment lost 5 bases and the J segment 8 bases; nucleotides outside the gene matches: 8. Per germline, CDR1 SGHDT and CDR2 YYEEEE.

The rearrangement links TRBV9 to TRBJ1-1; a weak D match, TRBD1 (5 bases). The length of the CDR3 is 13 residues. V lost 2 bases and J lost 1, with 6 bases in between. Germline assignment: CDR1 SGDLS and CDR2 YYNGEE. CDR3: CASSVQGNTEAFF. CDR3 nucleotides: TGTGCCAGCAGCGTTCAGGGGAACACTGAAGCTTTCTTT.

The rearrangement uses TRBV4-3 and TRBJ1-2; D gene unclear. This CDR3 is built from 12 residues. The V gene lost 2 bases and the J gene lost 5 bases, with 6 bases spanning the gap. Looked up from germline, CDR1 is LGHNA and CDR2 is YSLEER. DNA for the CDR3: TGCGCCAGCAGCCAAACGGGGTATGGCTACACCTTC. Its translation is CASSQTGYGYTF.

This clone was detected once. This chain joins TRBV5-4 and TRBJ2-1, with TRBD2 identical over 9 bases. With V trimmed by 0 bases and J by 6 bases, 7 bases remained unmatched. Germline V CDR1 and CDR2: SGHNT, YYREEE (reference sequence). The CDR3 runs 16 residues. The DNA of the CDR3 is TGTGCCAGCAGCTTGGGAGGCGGGAGGGTGTCCAATGAGCAGTTCTTC. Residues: CASSLGGGRVSNEQFF.

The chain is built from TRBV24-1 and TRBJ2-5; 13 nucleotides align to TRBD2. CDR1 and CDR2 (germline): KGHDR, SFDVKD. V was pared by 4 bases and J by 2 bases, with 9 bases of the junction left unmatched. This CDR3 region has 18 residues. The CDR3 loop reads CATSDFAGTSGIQETQYF. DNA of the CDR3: TGTGCCACCAGTGACTTCGCCGGGACTAGCGGGATACAAGAGACCCAGTACTTC.

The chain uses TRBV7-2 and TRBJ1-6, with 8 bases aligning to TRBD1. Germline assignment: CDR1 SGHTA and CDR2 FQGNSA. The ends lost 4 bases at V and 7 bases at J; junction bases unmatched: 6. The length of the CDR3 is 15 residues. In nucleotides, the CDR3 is TGTGCCAGCAGCTCGTGGACAGGGCAGAATTCACCCCTCCACTTT. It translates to CASSSWTGQNSPLHF.

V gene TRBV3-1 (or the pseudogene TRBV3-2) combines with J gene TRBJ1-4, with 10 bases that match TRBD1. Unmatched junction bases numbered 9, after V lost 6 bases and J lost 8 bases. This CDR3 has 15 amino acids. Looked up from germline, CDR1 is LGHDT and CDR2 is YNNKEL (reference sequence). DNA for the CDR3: TGTGCCAGCAGGAATCGTAGGACAGGGGGGGAAAAACTGTTTTTT. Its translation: CASRNRRTGGEKLFF.

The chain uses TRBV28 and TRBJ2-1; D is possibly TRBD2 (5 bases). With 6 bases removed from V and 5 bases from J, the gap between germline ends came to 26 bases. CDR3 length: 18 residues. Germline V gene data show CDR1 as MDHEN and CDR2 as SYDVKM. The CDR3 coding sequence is TGTGCCAGCAGGTCTCATAAAGGGAGATCTTTTACGGACAATGAGCAGTTCTTC. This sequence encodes CASRSHKGRSFTDNEQFF.

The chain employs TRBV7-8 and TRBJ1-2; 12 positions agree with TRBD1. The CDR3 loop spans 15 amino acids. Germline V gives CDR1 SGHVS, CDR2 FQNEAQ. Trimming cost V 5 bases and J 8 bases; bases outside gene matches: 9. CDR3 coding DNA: TGTGCCAGCAGCCCAACCGGGACAGGGGGCTGGGGCTACACCTTC. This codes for CASSPTGTGGWGYTF.

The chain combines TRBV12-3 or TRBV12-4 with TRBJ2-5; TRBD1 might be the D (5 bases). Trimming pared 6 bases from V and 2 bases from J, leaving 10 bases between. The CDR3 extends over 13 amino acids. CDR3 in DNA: TGTGCCAGCAGCAAGACAGTACAAGAGACCCAGTACTTC. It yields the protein CASSKTVQETQYF.

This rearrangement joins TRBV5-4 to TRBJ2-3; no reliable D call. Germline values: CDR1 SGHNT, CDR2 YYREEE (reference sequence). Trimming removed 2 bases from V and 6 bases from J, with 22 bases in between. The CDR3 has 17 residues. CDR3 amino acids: CASSFGNSIQISDTQYF. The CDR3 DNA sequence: TGTGCCAGCAGCTTCGGAAATAGCATCCAGATTTCGGATACGCAGTATTTT.

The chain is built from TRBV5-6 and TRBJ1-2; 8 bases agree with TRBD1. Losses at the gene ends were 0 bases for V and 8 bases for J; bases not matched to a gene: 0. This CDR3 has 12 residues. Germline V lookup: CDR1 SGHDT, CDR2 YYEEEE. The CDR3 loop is CASSLGTGGYTF. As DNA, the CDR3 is TGTGCCAGCAGCTTGGGGACAGGGGGCTACACCTTC.

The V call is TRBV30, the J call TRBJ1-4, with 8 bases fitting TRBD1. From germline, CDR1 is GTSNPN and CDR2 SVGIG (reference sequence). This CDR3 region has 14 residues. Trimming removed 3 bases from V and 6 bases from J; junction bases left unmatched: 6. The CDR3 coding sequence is TGTGCCTGGAGCGAGGGACAGGTTGATGAAAAACTGTTTTTT. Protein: CAWSEGQVDEKLFF.

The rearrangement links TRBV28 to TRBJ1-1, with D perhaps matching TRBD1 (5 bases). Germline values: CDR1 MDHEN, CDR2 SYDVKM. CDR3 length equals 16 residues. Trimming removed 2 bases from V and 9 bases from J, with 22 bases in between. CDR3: CASSLAEGRRALKAFF. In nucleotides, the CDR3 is TGTGCCAGCAGTTTAGCGGAGGGGCGACGGGCCCTGAAAGCTTTCTTT.

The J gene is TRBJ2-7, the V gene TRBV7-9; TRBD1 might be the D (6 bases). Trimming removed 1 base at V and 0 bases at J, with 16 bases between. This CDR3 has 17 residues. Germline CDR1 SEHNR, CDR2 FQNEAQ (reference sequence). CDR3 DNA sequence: TGTGCCAGCAGCTTAGGGTATGGGGACATCTACTCCTACGAGCAGTACTTC. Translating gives CASSLGYGDIYSYEQYF.

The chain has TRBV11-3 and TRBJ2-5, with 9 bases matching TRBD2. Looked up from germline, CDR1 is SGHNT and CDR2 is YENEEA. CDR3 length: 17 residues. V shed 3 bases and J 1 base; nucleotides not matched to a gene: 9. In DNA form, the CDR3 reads TGTGCCAGCAGCTTCGAACCTAGCGGGATCTTCCAAGAGACCCAGTACTTC. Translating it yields CASSFEPSGIFQETQYF.

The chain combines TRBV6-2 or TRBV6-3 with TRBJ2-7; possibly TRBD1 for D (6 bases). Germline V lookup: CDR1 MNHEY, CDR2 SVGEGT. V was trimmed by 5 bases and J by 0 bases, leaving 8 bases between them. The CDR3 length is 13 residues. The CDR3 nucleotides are TGTGCCAGCAGTAGGACAGCCTCCTACGAGCAGTACTTC. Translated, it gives CASSRTASYEQYF.

The CDR3 DNA reads as TGTGCCACCAGTGTGAGCGGGGGGGCCTACAATGAGCAGTTCTTC. Its protein is CATSVSGGAYNEQFF. This sequence joins TRBV24-1 and TRBJ2-1; 10 nucleotides align to TRBD2. This CDR3 is 15 amino acids long. V gave up 5 bases and J gave up 2 bases; unmatched junction bases: 2. Germline CDR1 KGHDR, CDR2 SFDVKD.

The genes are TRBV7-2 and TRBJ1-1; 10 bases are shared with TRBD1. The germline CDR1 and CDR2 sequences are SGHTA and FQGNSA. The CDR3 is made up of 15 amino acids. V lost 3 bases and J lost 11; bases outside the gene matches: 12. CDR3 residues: CASSLGGQGLIRAFF. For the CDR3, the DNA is TGTGCCAGCAGCTTGGGGGGACAGGGGCTCATACGGGCTTTCTTT.

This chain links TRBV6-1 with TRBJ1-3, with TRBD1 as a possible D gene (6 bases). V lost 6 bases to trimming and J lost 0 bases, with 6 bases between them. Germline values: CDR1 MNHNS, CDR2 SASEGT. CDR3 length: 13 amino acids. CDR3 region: CASRDSSGNTIYF. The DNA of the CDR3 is TGTGCCAGCAGGGACAGCTCTGGAAACACCATATATTTT.

Here the CDR3 reads CASSPQTVGGHGYTF. The CDR3 DNA reads TGTGCCAGCAGCCCACAGACAGTTGGTGGGCATGGCTACACCTTC. This chain joins TRBV6-5 and TRBJ1-2; tentative D call: TRBD1 (5 bases). The V and J ends lost 6 bases and 6 bases respectively, with 20 bases between them. Germline CDR1 reads MNHEY; CDR2 reads SVGAGI. The CDR3 contains 15 residues.

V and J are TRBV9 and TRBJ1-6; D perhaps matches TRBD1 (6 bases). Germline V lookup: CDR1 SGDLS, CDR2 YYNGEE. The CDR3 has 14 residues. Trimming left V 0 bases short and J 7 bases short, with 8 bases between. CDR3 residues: CASSVADRNSPLHF. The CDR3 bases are TGTGCCAGCAGCGTAGCTGACAGGAATTCACCCCTCCACTTT.